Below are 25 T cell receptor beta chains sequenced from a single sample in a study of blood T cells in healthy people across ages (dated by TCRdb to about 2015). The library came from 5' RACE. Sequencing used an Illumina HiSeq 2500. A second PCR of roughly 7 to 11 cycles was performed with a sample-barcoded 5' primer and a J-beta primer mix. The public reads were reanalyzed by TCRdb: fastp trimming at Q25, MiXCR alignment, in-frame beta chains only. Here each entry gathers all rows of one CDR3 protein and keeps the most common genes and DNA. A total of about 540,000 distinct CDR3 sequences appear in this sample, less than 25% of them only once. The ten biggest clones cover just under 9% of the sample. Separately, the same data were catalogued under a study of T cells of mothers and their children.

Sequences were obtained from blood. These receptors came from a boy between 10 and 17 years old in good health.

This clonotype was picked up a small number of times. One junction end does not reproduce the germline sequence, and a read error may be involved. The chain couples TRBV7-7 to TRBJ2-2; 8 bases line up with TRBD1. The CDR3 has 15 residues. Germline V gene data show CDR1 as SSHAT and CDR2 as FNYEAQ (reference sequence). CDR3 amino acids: CASTQGQANTGELFF. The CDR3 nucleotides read TGTGCTAGCACCCAGGGACAGGCGAACACCGGGGAGCTGTTTTTT. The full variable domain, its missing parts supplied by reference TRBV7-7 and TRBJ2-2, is GAGVSQSPRYKVTKRGQDVTLRCDPISSHATLYWYQQALGQGPEFLTYFNYEAQPDKSGLPSDRFSAERPEGSISTLTIQRTEQRDSAMYRCASTQGQANTGELFFGEGSRLTVL.

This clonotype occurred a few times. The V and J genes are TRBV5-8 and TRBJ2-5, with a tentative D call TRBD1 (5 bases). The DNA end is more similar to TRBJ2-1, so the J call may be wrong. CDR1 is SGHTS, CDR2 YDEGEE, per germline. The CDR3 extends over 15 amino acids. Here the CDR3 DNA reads TGTGCCAGCAGCTTGCGTCATCCAGGGTACAATGAGCAGTTCTTC. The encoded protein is CASSLRHPGYNEQFF.

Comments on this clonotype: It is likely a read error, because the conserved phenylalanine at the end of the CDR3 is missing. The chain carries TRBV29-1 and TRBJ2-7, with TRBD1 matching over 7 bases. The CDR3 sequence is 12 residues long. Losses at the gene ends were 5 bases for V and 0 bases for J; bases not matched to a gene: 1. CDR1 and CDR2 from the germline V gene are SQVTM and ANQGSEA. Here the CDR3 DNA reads TGCAGCGTTTCAGGGGGCTCCTACGAGCAGTACTCC. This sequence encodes CSVSGGSYEQYS.

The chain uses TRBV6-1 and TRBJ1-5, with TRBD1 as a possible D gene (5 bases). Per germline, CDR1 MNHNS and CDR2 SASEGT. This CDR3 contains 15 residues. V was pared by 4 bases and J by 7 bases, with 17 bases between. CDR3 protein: CASSVGAARIQPQHF. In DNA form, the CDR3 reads TGTGCCAGCAGTGTTGGGGCAGCTAGGATACAGCCCCAGCATTTT.

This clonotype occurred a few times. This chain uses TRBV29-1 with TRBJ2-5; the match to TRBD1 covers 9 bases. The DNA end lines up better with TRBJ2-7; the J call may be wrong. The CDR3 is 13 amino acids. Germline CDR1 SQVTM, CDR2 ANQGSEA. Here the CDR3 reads CSVAGTGYYEQYF. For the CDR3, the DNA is TGCAGCGTAGCCGGGACAGGGTATTACGAGCAGTACTTC.

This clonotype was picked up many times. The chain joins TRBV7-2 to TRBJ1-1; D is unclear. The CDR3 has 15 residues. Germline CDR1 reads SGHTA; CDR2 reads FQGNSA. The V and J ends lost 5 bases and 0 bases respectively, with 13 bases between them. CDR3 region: CASSPGLGLNTEAFF. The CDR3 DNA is TGTGCCAGCAGCCCTGGCCTGGGCCTGAACACTGAAGCTTTCTTT.

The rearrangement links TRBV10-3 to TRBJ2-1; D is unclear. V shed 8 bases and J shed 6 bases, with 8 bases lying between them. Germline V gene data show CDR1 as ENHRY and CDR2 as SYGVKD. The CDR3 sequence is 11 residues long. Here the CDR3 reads CAIGISNEQFF. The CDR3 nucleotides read TGTGCCATCGGAATCAGCAATGAGCAGTTCTTC.

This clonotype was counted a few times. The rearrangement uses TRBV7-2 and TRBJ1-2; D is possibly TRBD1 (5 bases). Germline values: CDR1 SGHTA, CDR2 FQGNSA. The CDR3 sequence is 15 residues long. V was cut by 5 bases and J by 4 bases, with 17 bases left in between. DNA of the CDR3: TGTGCCAGCAGCCAGGGCGGAGGAGCAGTCTATGGCTACACCTTC. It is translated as CASSQGGGAVYGYTF. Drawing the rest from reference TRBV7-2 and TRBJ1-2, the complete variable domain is GAGVSQSPSNKVTEKGKDVELRCDPISGHTALYWYRQSLGQGLEFLIYFQGNSAPDKSGLPSDRFSAERTGGSVSTLTIQRTQQEDSAVYLCASSQGGGAVYGYTFGSGTRLTVV.

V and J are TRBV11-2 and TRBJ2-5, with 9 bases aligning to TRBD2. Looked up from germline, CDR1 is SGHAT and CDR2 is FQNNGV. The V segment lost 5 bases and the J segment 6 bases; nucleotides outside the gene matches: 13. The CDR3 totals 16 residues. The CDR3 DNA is TGTGCCAGCAGCATTGGGACTAGCAACGTGATAAAGACCCAGTACTTC. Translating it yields CASSIGTSNVIKTQYF.

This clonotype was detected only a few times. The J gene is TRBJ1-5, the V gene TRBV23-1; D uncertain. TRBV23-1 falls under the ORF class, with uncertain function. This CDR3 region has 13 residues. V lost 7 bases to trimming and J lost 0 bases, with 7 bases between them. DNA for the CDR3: TGCGCCAGCAATACAGATAGCAATCAGCCCCAGCATTTT. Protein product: CASNTDSNQPQHF.

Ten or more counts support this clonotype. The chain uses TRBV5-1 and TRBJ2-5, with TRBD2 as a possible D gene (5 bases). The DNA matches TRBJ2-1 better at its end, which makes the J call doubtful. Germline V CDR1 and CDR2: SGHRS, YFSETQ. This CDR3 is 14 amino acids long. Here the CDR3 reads CASSPRGDYREQFF. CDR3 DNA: TGCGCCAGCAGCCCCCGTGGCGACTACCGGGAGCAGTTCTTC.

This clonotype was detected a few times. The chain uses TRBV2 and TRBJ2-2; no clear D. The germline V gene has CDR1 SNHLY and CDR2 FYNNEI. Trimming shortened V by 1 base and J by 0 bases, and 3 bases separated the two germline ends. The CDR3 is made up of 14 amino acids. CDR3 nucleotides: TGTGCCAGCAGTGAAGGGACGAACACCGGGGAGCTGTTTTTT. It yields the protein CASSEGTNTGELFF.

The CDR3 protein is CSVDGWRQNEQFF. For the CDR3, the DNA is TGCAGCGTTGATGGGTGGCGGCAGAATGAGCAGTTCTTC. The chain couples TRBV29-1 to TRBJ2-5; D ambiguous. The better agreement between TRBJ2-1 and the DNA end casts doubt on the J call. CDR1 is SQVTM, CDR2 ANQGSEA, per germline. The CDR3 contains 13 residues.

Here the CDR3 reads CSATTRLLGTDTQYF. CDR3 nucleotide sequence: TGCAGTGCTACCACTAGGCTCTTGGGCACAGATACGCAGTATTTT. This rearrangement joins TRBV20-1 to TRBJ2-3; a weak D match, TRBD2 (5 bases). Trimming removed 4 bases at V and 1 base at J, with 15 bases between. This CDR3 is 15 amino acids long. Germline CDR1 is DFQATT and CDR2 is SNEGSKA (reference sequence).

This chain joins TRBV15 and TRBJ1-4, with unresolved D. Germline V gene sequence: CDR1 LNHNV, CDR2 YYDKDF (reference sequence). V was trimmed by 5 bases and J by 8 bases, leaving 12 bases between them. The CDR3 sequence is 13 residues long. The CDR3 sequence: CATSVTIWEKLFF. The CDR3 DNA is TGTGCCACCAGCGTAACGATTTGGGAAAAACTGTTTTTT.

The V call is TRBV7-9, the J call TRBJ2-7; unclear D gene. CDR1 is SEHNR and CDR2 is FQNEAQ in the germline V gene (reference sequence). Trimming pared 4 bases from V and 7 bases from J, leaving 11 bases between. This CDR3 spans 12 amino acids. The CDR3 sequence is CASSSDVGEQYF. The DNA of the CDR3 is TGTGCCAGCAGCTCCGACGTGGGGGAGCAGTACTTC. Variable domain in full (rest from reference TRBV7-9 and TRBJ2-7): DTGVSQNPRHKITKRGQNVTFRCDPISEHNRLYWYRQTLGQGPEFLTYFQNEAQLEKSRLLSDRFSAERPKGSFSTLEIQRTEQGDSAMYLCASSSDVGEQYFGPGTRLTVT.

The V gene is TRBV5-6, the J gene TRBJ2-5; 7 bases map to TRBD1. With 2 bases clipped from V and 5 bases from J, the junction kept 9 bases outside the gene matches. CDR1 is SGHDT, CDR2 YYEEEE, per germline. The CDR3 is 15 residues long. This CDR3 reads CASSLGGLMSETQYF. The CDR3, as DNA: TGTGCCAGCAGCTTAGGGGGCCTAATGTCGGAGACCCAGTACTTC.

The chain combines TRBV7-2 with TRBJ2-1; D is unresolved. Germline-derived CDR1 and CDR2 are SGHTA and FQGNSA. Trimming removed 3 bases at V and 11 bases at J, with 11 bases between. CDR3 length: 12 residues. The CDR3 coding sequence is TGTGCCAGCAGCTTGGAACTGCGACAGCAGTTCTTC. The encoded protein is CASSLELRQQFF.

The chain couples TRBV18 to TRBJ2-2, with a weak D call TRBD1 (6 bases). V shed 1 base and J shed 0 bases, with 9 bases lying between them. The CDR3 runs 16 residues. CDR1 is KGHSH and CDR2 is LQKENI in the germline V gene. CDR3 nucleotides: TGTGCCAGCTCACCACGTGGACAGACGAACACCGGGGAGCTGTTTTTT. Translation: CASSPRGQTNTGELFF.

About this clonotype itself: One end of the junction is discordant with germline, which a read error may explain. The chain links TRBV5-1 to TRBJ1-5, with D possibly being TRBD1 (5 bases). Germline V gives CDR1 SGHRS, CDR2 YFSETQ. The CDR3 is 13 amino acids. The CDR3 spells CASSLSEGQPRHF. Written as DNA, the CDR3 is TGCGCCAGCAGCTTATCCGAGGGGCAGCCCCGGCATTTT.

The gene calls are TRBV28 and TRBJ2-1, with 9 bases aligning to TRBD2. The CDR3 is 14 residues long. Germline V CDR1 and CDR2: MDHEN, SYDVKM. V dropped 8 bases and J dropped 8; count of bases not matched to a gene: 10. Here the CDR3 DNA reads TGTGCCAGCGTGGGGGGACTAGCATCGGATGAGCAGTTCTTC. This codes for CASVGGLASDEQFF. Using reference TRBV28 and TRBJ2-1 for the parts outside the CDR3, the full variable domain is DVKVTQSSRYLVKRTGEKVFLECVQDMDHENMFWYRQDPGLGLRLIYFSYDVKMKEKGDIPEGYSVSREKKERFSLILESASTNQTSMYLCASVGGLASDEQFFGPGTRLTVL.

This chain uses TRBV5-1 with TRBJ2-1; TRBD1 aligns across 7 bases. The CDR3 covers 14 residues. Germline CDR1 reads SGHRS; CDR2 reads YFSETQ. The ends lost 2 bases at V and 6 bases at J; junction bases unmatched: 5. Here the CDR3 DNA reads TGCGCCAGCAGCTTACAGGGGAATGGCAATGAGCAGTTCTTC. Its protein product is CASSLQGNGNEQFF.

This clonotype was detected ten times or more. CDR3 residues: CSATSGSVAETQYF. CDR3 coding DNA: TGCAGTGCGACTAGCGGGAGCGTGGCGGAGACCCAGTACTTC. The chain is built from TRBV20-1 and TRBJ2-5; TRBD2 matches 12 bases. Germline V gene lookup returns CDR1 DFQATT and CDR2 SNEGSKA (reference sequence). The CDR3 consists of 14 residues. V dropped 6 bases and J dropped 5; count of bases not matched to a gene: 7.

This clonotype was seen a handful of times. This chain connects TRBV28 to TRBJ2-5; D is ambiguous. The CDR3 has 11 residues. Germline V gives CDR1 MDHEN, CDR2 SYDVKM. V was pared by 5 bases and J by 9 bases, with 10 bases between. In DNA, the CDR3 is TGTGCCAGCAGTCCTAGGTGGCCCCAGTACTTC. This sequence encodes CASSPRWPQYF.

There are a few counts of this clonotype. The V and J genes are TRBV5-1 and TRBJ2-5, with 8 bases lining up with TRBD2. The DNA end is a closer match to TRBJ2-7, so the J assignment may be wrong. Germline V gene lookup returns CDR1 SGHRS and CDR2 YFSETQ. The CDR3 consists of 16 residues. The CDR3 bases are TGCGCCAGCAGCTGGGGCCCGGGACTAGGGTCCTACGAGCAGTACTTC. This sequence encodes CASSWGPGLGSYEQYF.